The 14 T cell receptor beta chains reported below all come from one sample, sequenced in a study of shared clonotypes between healthy human individuals (TCRdb year 2020). Library creation used the immunoSEQ multiplex PCR assay. TCRdb mirrors the immuneACCESS table, restricted to in-frame sequences. Some clones are absent from its copies; in checked studies, under half trace to an unresolved V gene, and the reason for the others is unknown. The sample table holds about 1,500,000 clones, of which approximately 96% were seen once. The ten largest clones capture roughly 1.2% of the sample. The sample comprised naive CD4+ T cells sorted from blood. The cell subset or site label of this sample denotes: CD45RA+ positively selected. The receptors stem from a man aged 25 to 45 in good health.

This clone has only one observation. The chain is built from TRBV7-8 and TRBJ1-4, with unresolved D. The CDR3 loop spans 14 amino acids. Per germline, CDR1 SGHVS and CDR2 FQNEAQ. Trimming took 4 bases from V and 7 from J, leaving 13 bases between them. In DNA, the CDR3 is TGTGCCAGCAGCTCAAATCTAGTCAGTGAAAAACTGTTTTTT. Translation gives CASSSNLVSEKLFF.

V and J are TRBV18 and TRBJ2-5, with no clear D. This CDR3 contains 12 residues. CDR1 and CDR2 (germline): KGHSH, LQKENI. The V end was cut by 2 bases, the J end by 4 bases, with 5 bases between. CDR3 DNA sequence: TGTGCCAGCTCACCAAAAGCAGAGACCCAGTACTTC. Its protein product is CASSPKAETQYF.

The chain uses TRBV9 and TRBJ2-5, with TRBD2 matching 9 bases. Losses at the gene ends were 0 bases for V and 2 bases for J; bases not matched to a gene: 2. The CDR3 loop spans 15 amino acids. CDR1 is SGDLS, CDR2 YYNGEE, per germline. Written as DNA, the CDR3 is TGTGCCAGCAGCGTAGCCCTAGCGGGGCAAGAGACCCAGTACTTC. Its translation is CASSVALAGQETQYF.

This clone was seen a single time. The germline gene is not matched at one end of the junction; a read error may be the cause. This chain uses TRBV6-1 with TRBJ1-3, with D perhaps matching TRBD1 (5 bases). This CDR3 has 13 residues. Germline V gives CDR1 MNHNS, CDR2 SASEGT. The CDR3 nucleotides read TGTGCCAGCATCTATTTCGTCGGACATCCCTTTTACTTT. Its protein product is CASIYFVGHPFYF.

V usage is TRBV15 and J usage is TRBJ2-3; weak D call: TRBD2 (5 bases). V lost 0 bases to trimming and J lost 5 bases, with 12 bases between them. The CDR3 length is 15 residues. Germline V gene data show CDR1 as LNHNV and CDR2 as YYDKDF (reference sequence). CDR3 coding DNA: TGTGCCACCAGCAGAGATATACTAGGCGGAGATACGCAGTATTTT. Its protein is CATSRDILGGDTQYF.

The J gene is TRBJ1-2, the V gene TRBV21-1; TRBD1, as called in the table, went unchecked against the DNA. TRBV21-1 is listed as a pseudogene. The CDR3 is made up of 10 amino acids. CDR3 sequence reads: CADGHHGYTF. The CDR3 coding sequence is TGTGCCGACGGACATCACGGCTACACCTTC.

This chain uses TRBV28 with TRBJ2-3; the D gene is possibly TRBD1 (5 bases). Germline V gene sequence: CDR1 MDHEN, CDR2 SYDVKM. CDR3 length: 12 amino acids. Trimming cost V 2 bases and J 12 bases, with 12 bases left between them. The CDR3 nucleotides are TGTGCCAGCAGTTTAAGACAGACGATTCAGTATTTT. Its protein product is CASSLRQTIQYF.

The J gene is TRBJ2-3, the V gene TRBV2; D gene ambiguous. The length of the CDR3 is 12 residues. In germline, CDR1 is SNHLY, CDR2 FYNNEI. Between the trimmed V and J ends, which lost 11 bases and 1 base, there was a span of 10 bases. The CDR3, as DNA: TGTGCCGCCGGCGGTGGCACAGATACGCAGTATTTT. It specifies CAAGGGTDTQYF.

The chain uses TRBV7-2 and TRBJ2-7; 10 nucleotides match TRBD2. CDR1 SGHTA and CDR2 FQGNSA come from the germline V gene. This CDR3 is built from 16 residues. V lost 1 base to trimming and J lost 2 bases; unmatched junction nucleotides: 5. As DNA, the CDR3 is TGTGCCAGCAGCTTAGTTCCTAGCGGGAGCCCCTACGAGCAGTACTTC. It yields the protein CASSLVPSGSPYEQYF.

This chain joins TRBV5-1 and TRBJ2-2; D uncertain. Trimming cost V 0 bases and J 10 bases, with 10 bases left between them. Germline loops: CDR1 SGHRS, CDR2 YFSETQ. This CDR3 has 13 amino acids. CDR3 sequence reads: CASSLAITEELFF. The CDR3 nucleotides read TGCGCCAGCAGCTTGGCTATAACAGAGGAGCTGTTTTTT.

The sample holds one count of this clone. J is TRBJ2-1 and V is TRBV6-1, with D possibly matching TRBD2 (5 bases). The CDR3 has 16 amino acids. Germline values: CDR1 MNHNS, CDR2 SASEGT. The V end was cut by 0 bases, the J end by 0 bases, with 9 bases between. The CDR3 region has the DNA TGTGCCAGCAGTGAAGCGCGGGCAAGCTCCTACAATGAGCAGTTCTTC. Its protein is CASSEARASSYNEQFF.

V is TRBV7-2 and J is TRBJ1-1; D perhaps matches TRBD1 (5 bases). This CDR3 region has 15 residues. V was pared by 1 base and J by 5 bases, with 14 bases between. Per the germline V gene, CDR1 is SGHTA and CDR2 is FQGNSA. The DNA for the CDR3 is TGTGCCAGCAGCTTAGAGGGTGGGGGAGAGACTGAAGCTTTCTTT. Amino acids: CASSLEGGGETEAFF.

The chain carries TRBV7-8 and TRBJ2-1; D ambiguous. With 7 bases removed from V and 4 bases from J, the gap between germline ends came to 11 bases. Germline CDR1 reads SGHVS; CDR2 reads FQNEAQ. CDR3 length: 13 amino acids. The CDR3 sequence is CASIPRRYNEQFF. CDR3 nucleotide sequence: TGTGCCAGCATCCCGCGGCGGTACAATGAGCAGTTCTTC.

The rearrangement joins TRBV6-5 to TRBJ2-2; unclear D gene. The CDR3 sequence is 15 residues long. CDR1 and CDR2 (germline): MNHEY, SVGAGI. V was cut by 10 bases and J by 2 bases, with 17 bases left in between. The CDR3, as DNA: TGTGCCACGGGCACAGTGGCAGACAACACCGGGGAGCTGTTTTTT. It codes for CATGTVADNTGELFF.